The 25 T cell receptor beta chains below all came from one sample that was sequenced in a study of cytomegalovirus exposure and HLA in healthy donors. With 60 Vbeta and 13 Jbeta primers, the PCR was carried out. Assay: immunoSEQ multiplex PCR; the TCRdb copy retains only in-frame clones and omits some. The profile shows about 150,000 clones, 65% to 85% of them singletons. The sequenced sample consisted of PBMCs. These receptors came from a middle-aged woman in good health and CMV-seropositive.

The V call is TRBV4-1, the J call TRBJ2-1; 8 bases match TRBD2. The CDR3 totals 13 residues. J gave up 8 bases and V 0 bases, and 0 bases lay outside the gene matches. From germline, CDR1 is MGHRA and CDR2 YSYEKL. The CDR3 is CASSQEAGDEQFF. The CDR3, as DNA: TGCGCCAGCAGCCAAGAAGCGGGGGATGAGCAGTTCTTC.

This chain connects TRBV30 to TRBJ2-1; 15 bases are shared with TRBD2. Germline CDR1 and CDR2: GTSNPN and SVGIG (reference sequence). The CDR3 is made up of 17 amino acids. V gave up 2 bases and J gave up 2 bases; unmatched junction bases: 4. CDR3 in amino acids: CAWSPRTSGRAYNEQFF. The CDR3 coding sequence is TGTGCCTGGAGTCCCCGGACTAGCGGGAGGGCCTACAATGAGCAGTTCTTC. The full variable domain, completed using reference TRBV30 and TRBJ2-1, is SQTIHQWPATLVQPVGSPLSLECTVEGTSNPNLYWYRQAAGRGLQLLFYSVGIGQISSEVPQNLSASRPQDRQFILSSKKLLLSDSGFYLCAWSPRTSGRAYNEQFFGPGTRLTVL.

The rearrangement uses TRBV14 and TRBJ1-1, with 7 bases lining up with TRBD1. J gave up 3 bases and V 2 bases, and 6 bases lay outside the gene matches. This CDR3 region has 15 residues. Germline lookup yields CDR1 SGHDN and CDR2 FVKESK. CDR3 sequence (DNA): TGTGCCAGCAGCCAACTCACAGGGGATTACACTGAAGCTTTCTTT. Translated, it gives CASSQLTGDYTEAFF.

V usage is TRBV14 and J usage is TRBJ2-3; TRBD2 matches at 9 bases. Germline trimming cut 4 bases from V and 7 bases from J; bases unmatched to any gene: 12. CDR3 length: 16 amino acids. CDR1 SGHDN and CDR2 FVKESK come from the germline V gene. In DNA form, the CDR3 reads TGTGCCAGCAGCCGATACCCGGGACTAGCTCCCTATACGCAGTATTTT. Its protein is CASSRYPGLAPYTQYF.

A few counts support this clone. This sequence joins TRBV6-6 and TRBJ1-1, with unresolved D. Looked up from germline, CDR1 is MNHNY and CDR2 is SVGAGI (reference sequence). There are 13 residues in the CDR3. V shed 4 bases and J shed 4 bases, with 10 bases lying between them. The CDR3 bases are TGTGCCAGCAGTTCCCTAACCTCCACTGAAGCTTTCTTT. Translation gives CASSSLTSTEAFF.

The chain recombines TRBV5-1 with TRBJ2-1, with TRBD2 identical over 7 bases. J lost 9 bases, V lost 2 bases, and 11 bases had no gene match. Germline V CDR1 and CDR2: SGHRS, YFSETQ. The CDR3 runs 15 residues. The CDR3 nucleotides are TGCGCCAGCAGCTTTGTGGGAGGGCCCTCGGTTGAGCAGTTCTTC. It specifies CASSFVGGPSVEQFF.

J is TRBJ1-5 and V is TRBV28; no clear D gene. With 5 bases removed from V and 3 bases from J, the gap between germline ends came to 8 bases. There are 13 residues in the CDR3. Germline V gives CDR1 MDHEN, CDR2 SYDVKM. CDR3 sequence (DNA): TGTGCCAGCAGTGTCGGGAACAATCAGCCCCAGCATTTT. Encoded protein: CASSVGNNQPQHF.

This clone was recorded only once. The V call is TRBV6-5, the J call TRBJ2-2; D possibly corresponds to TRBD2 (5 bases). This CDR3 is 13 amino acids long. V was cut by 6 bases and J by 1 base, with 6 bases left in between. The V gene's germline CDR1 is MNHEY and CDR2 SVGAGI. The CDR3 region is CASRRGNTGELFF. Here the CDR3 DNA reads TGTGCCAGCAGACGGGGGAACACCGGGGAGCTGTTTTTT.

Comment on this clone: At one boundary the junction diverges from the germline segment, which might be a read error. Distinct nucleotide sequences in the sample also encode this CDR3. The chain combines TRBV27 with TRBJ2-3; 14 bases map to TRBD2. The CDR3 is made up of 18 amino acids. The germline gives CDR1 MNHEY, CDR2 SMNVEV (reference sequence). CDR3 sequence reads: CASSTGTSGSIVTDTQYF. CDR3 coding DNA: TGCGCCAGCAGTACCGGGACTAGCGGGAGCATTGTCACAGATACGCAGTATTTT.

This CDR3 reads CASSLARQGASYEQYF. Here the CDR3 DNA reads TGTGCCAGCAGCTTAGCCCGGCAGGGGGCGTCCTACGAGCAGTACTTC. The rearrangement links TRBV7-8 to TRBJ2-7; 8 nucleotides line up with TRBD1. The CDR3 runs to 16 residues. J lost 1 base, V lost 0 bases, and 5 bases had no gene match. The germline V gene encodes CDR1 SGHVS and CDR2 FQNEAQ.

The chain recombines TRBV9 with TRBJ1-1; D is unresolved. CDR3 size: 12 residues. Germline-derived CDR1 and CDR2 are SGDLS and YYNGEE. Trimming pared 0 bases from V and 11 bases from J, leaving 11 bases between. DNA for the CDR3: TGTGCCAGCAGCGTAGAAGGCGCCGGGGCTTTCTTT. Protein product: CASSVEGAGAFF.

The chain uses TRBV6-5 and TRBJ1-2, with D tentatively TRBD1 (5 bases). Germline assignment: CDR1 MNHEY and CDR2 SVGAGI. The CDR3 is made up of 14 amino acids. Trimming stripped 0 bases from V and 4 bases from J, with 9 bases between. In DNA, the CDR3 is TGTGCCAGCAGTTACTCCGACAGTCCCTATGGCTACACCTTC. Translation gives CASSYSDSPYGYTF.

This clone showed up just a few times. This rearrangement joins TRBV11-3 to TRBJ2-7, with D possibly TRBD2 on 6 matching bases. The germline V gene encodes CDR1 SGHNT and CDR2 YENEEA. The CDR3 has 13 residues. V gave up 3 bases and J gave up 7 bases, with 13 bases separating them. The CDR3, as DNA: TGTGCCAGCAGCTTGGATTTTGCGGGGGAGCAGTACTTC. Translation: CASSLDFAGEQYF.

This chain links TRBV10-3 with TRBJ2-1, with a tentative D call TRBD2 (5 bases). The CDR3 length is 12 residues. V gave up 4 bases and J gave up 6 bases, with 7 bases separating them. Germline CDR1 and CDR2: ENHRY and SYGVKD. The CDR3 bases are TGTGCCATCAGTGGCACTAGCAATGAGCAGTTCTTC. It yields the protein CAISGTSNEQFF.

V and J are TRBV6-1 and TRBJ1-5; D is unclear. The CDR3 has 17 amino acids. Germline CDR1 MNHNS, CDR2 SASEGT. V was trimmed by 3 bases and J by 1 base, leaving 16 bases between them. CDR3 sequence reads: CASSDKRAGPSNQPQHF. CDR3 DNA sequence: TGTGCCAGCAGTGATAAGAGGGCAGGCCCCAGCAATCAGCCCCAGCATTTT.

The V and J genes are TRBV4-1 and TRBJ2-1, with D possibly TRBD1 on 6 matching bases. V was trimmed by 4 bases and J by 4 bases, leaving 20 bases between them. The CDR3 totals 17 residues. Germline CDR1 reads MGHRA; CDR2 reads YSYEKL. The CDR3 DNA sequence: TGCGCCAGCAGCCCTCAGGGGAAAGGTTTCTCTTACAATGAGCAGTTCTTC. This sequence encodes CASSPQGKGFSYNEQFF.

In the case of this clone: The junction shows a germline mismatch at one end, possibly a read error. The chain joins TRBV30 to TRBJ1-2, with 7 positions matching TRBD1. There are 13 residues in the CDR3. Germline loops: CDR1 GTSNPN, CDR2 SVGIG (reference sequence). As DNA, the CDR3 is TGTGCCTGGAGTGTGACCGGGACAGTGGGGTGGCGGTTC. Translated, it gives CAWSVTGTVGWRF. The variable domain in full, with the rest retrieved from reference TRBV30 and TRBJ1-2, is SQTIHQWPATLVQPVGSPLSLECTVEGTSNPNLYWYRQAAGRGLQLLFYSVGIGQISSEVPQNLSASRPQDRQFILSSKKLLLSDSGFYLCAWSVTGTVGWRFGSGTRLTVV.

The V and J genes are TRBV7-2 and TRBJ2-7; a weak D match, TRBD1 (8 bases). The CDR3 has 15 amino acids. The germline gives CDR1 SGHTA, CDR2 FQGNSA. V was shortened by 4 bases and J by 5 bases, with 18 bases between the two germline ends. CDR3: CASSYRTGRADEQYF. Written as DNA, the CDR3 is TGTGCCAGCAGCTACCGGACAGGGAGGGCGGACGAGCAGTACTTC.

The gene calls are TRBV4-2 and TRBJ2-1; 16 nucleotides agree with TRBD2. The germline V gene encodes CDR1 LGHNA and CDR2 YNFKEQ. The CDR3 totals 18 residues. V lost 4 bases to trimming and J lost 7 bases; unmatched junction nucleotides: 10. CDR3 region: CASSRGTSGRALENEQFF. The CDR3 DNA reads as TGTGCCAGCAGCCGCGGGACTAGCGGGAGGGCCCTGGAAAATGAGCAGTTCTTC.

This clone has a single count. The chain links TRBV7-8 to TRBJ1-1; no reliable D call. The ends were cut back, 3 bases at V and 5 bases at J, with 13 bases in the middle. In germline, CDR1 is SGHVS, CDR2 FQNEAQ. The CDR3 loop spans 14 amino acids. For the CDR3, the DNA is TGTGCCAGCAGCTTTTCTGAGGGTGGGACTGAAGCTTTCTTT. Translation: CASSFSEGGTEAFF.

This chain connects TRBV29-1 to TRBJ1-1; tentative D call: TRBD1 (6 bases). Trimming removed 7 bases at V and 0 bases at J, with 12 bases between. From germline, CDR1 is SQVTM and CDR2 ANQGSEA. This CDR3 contains 13 residues. The CDR3 nucleotides read TGCAGCGCTGGGGGACACCTGAACACTGAAGCTTTCTTT. Its translation is CSAGGHLNTEAFF.

The V gene is TRBV28, the J gene TRBJ2-7; 7 nucleotides match TRBD1. Trimming removed 5 bases from V and 6 bases from J; junction bases left unmatched: 19. The CDR3 has 17 residues. Germline V gives CDR1 MDHEN, CDR2 SYDVKM. CDR3 in amino acids: CASSPQAWGTANREQYF. In DNA form, the CDR3 reads TGTGCCAGCAGTCCCCAAGCGTGGGGGACAGCGAACCGCGAGCAGTACTTC.

The genes are TRBV10-2 and TRBJ2-7; 12 nucleotides line up with TRBD2. Germline CDR1 and CDR2: WSHSY and SAAADI. The CDR3 length is 18 residues. The ends lost 4 bases at V and 1 base at J; junction bases unmatched: 11. The CDR3 bases are TGCGCCAGCAGTGCCGGACTAGCGGGACTCTACCTTTCCTACGAGCAGTACTTC. Amino acids: CASSAGLAGLYLSYEQYF.

V gene TRBV28 combines with J gene TRBJ1-5; D is unresolved. The V end was cut by 3 bases, the J end by 6 bases, with 9 bases between. The CDR3 has 13 residues. The germline V gene encodes CDR1 MDHEN and CDR2 SYDVKM. CDR3: CASSFGSGQPQHF. The CDR3 DNA is TGTGCCAGCAGTTTTGGGTCGGGTCAGCCCCAGCATTTT.

This chain connects TRBV27 to TRBJ2-1, with D possibly TRBD1 on 5 matching bases. The CDR3 consists of 18 residues. The germline CDR1 and CDR2 sequences are MNHEY and SMNVEV (reference sequence). The V and J ends lost 6 bases and 9 bases respectively, with 30 bases between them. This CDR3 is CASSNVVGTGPKQSEQFF. The DNA for the CDR3 is TGTGCCAGCAGCAATGTAGTCGGTACAGGCCCTAAGCAGAGTGAGCAGTTCTTC.